Below, 20 T cell receptor beta chains from the same sample are listed, as sequenced in a study of response to subunit inactivated influenza vaccine. TCRdb passed the RT-PCR reads through MiXCR, listing each CDR3 protein once. The table lists about 780,000 distinct CDR3 sequences, roughly 18% of them singletons. The sequenced sample was PBMCs from blood, obtained roughly 5 days after vaccination. The receptor source for this set is a man aged 45-65 years who received an inactivated influenza vaccine.

V and J are TRBV18 and TRBJ1-3; TRBD1 aligns across 8 bases. The germline CDR1 and CDR2 sequences are KGHSH and LQKENI. The CDR3 runs to 14 residues. Unmatched junction bases numbered 4, after V lost 6 bases and J lost 3 bases. Here the CDR3 DNA reads TGTGCCAGCTCGGGGGACAGGAATGGAAACACCATATATTTT. Its protein is CASSGDRNGNTIYF.

The rearrangement uses TRBV12-5 and TRBJ2-7, with D unresolved. The CDR3 is 11 amino acids. The V and J ends lost 6 bases and 3 bases respectively, with 6 bases between them. CDR1 and CDR2 from the germline V gene are LGHNT and FRNRAP. For the CDR3, the DNA is TGTGCTAGTGGGCACGGCTACGAGCAGTACTTC. Translating gives CASGHGYEQYF.

V and J are TRBV9 and TRBJ2-3, with D unresolved. The V gene lost 0 bases and the J gene lost 3 bases, with 8 bases spanning the gap. The length of the CDR3 is 14 residues. Germline lookup yields CDR1 SGDLS and CDR2 YYNGEE. CDR3 nucleotide sequence: TGTGCCAGCAGCGTAGGTACGCGGACAGATACGCAGTATTTT. Translation: CASSVGTRTDTQYF.

The chain joins TRBV6-1 to TRBJ1-2; D is unresolved. The CDR3 runs 13 residues. Trimming pared 2 bases from V and 7 bases from J, leaving 11 bases between. Germline CDR1 is MNHNS and CDR2 is SASEGT. The CDR3 is CASSEITVAGYTF. In DNA, the CDR3 is TGTGCCAGCAGTGAAATAACAGTTGCTGGCTACACCTTC.

The J gene is TRBJ2-1, the V gene TRBV5-1; 7 bases are a match to TRBD1. Germline CDR1 SGHRS, CDR2 YFSETQ. V dropped 1 base and J dropped 8; count of bases not matched to a gene: 9. The CDR3 totals 15 residues. The chain's CDR3 is CASSLQGQQYYEQFF. CDR3 sequence (DNA): TGCGCCAGCAGCTTGCAGGGACAGCAATACTATGAGCAGTTCTTC.

This clonotype has more than one count but fewer than ten. Written as DNA, the CDR3 is TGTGCCAGCAGTTACTCGACCTGGGTGGAGCAGTTCTTC. Translating it yields CASSYSTWVEQFF. This chain connects TRBV6-6 to TRBJ2-1; D gene ambiguous. The germline V gene encodes CDR1 MNHNY and CDR2 SVGAGI (reference sequence). With 0 bases removed from V and 10 bases from J, the gap between germline ends came to 10 bases. This CDR3 region has 13 residues.

This chain joins TRBV6-1 and TRBJ1-2, with D uncertain. CDR1 is MNHNS, CDR2 SASEGT, per germline. Trimming took 7 bases from V and 1 from J, leaving 10 bases between them. The CDR3 consists of 13 residues. CDR3 in amino acids: CASKLIGNYGYTF. The CDR3 nucleotides are TGTGCCAGCAAGCTGATTGGTAACTATGGCTACACCTTC.

This sequence joins TRBV6-1 and TRBJ2-5; 8 bases map to TRBD2. V dropped 6 bases and J dropped 5; count of bases not matched to a gene: 11. CDR1 MNHNS and CDR2 SASEGT come from the germline V gene. CDR3 length: 15 residues. CDR3 coding DNA: TGTGCCAGCAGGAAGTCGGGACTAGGAGTGGAGACCCAGTACTTC. This encodes CASRKSGLGVETQYF.

The sample holds one count of this clonotype. The rearrangement joins TRBV29-1 to TRBJ2-3, with D perhaps assigned TRBD1 or TRBD2 (5 bases each). CDR3 length: 13 amino acids. The ends were cut back, 7 bases at V and 4 bases at J, with 15 bases in the middle. Germline-derived CDR1 and CDR2 are SQVTM and ANQGSEA. CDR3 sequence (DNA): TGCAGCGGACGGGGAGACAGAGCAGATACGCAGTATTTT. This codes for CSGRGDRADTQYF.

There are many counts of this clonotype. Written as DNA, the CDR3 is TGTGCCAGCTCCCTAGCGAACATGTACAATGAGCAGTTCTTC. Protein sequence: CASSLANMYNEQFF. The chain employs TRBV12-3 or TRBV12-4 and TRBJ2-1, with a tentative D call TRBD2 (6 bases). Deletions cut 8 bases from V and 4 bases from J, with 15 bases between. This CDR3 comprises 14 residues.

This clonotype was found a few times. V usage is TRBV7-8 and J usage is TRBJ2-1; D is perhaps TRBD2 (5 bases). CDR3 length equals 14 residues. Germline loops: CDR1 SGHVS, CDR2 FQNEAQ. The ends were cut back, 5 bases at V and 4 bases at J, with 12 bases in the middle. The CDR3 here is CASSRRTEYNEQFF. CDR3 nucleotide sequence: TGTGCCAGCAGCCGGCGGACTGAATACAATGAGCAGTTCTTC.

A few counts support this clonotype. The chain is built from TRBV7-9 and TRBJ1-4; TRBD1 aligns across 8 bases. CDR1 and CDR2 from the germline V gene are SEHNR and FQNEAQ (reference sequence). The trim removed 10 bases at V and 7 bases at J, leaving 8 bases unmatched. The CDR3 spans 13 residues. The CDR3 sequence is CATSGGVSEKLFF. The CDR3, as DNA: TGTGCCACGTCAGGGGGCGTGAGTGAAAAACTGTTTTTT.

The gene calls are TRBV10-3 and TRBJ2-5; D is tentatively TRBD1 or TRBD2 (5 bases each). Germline CDR1 is ENHRY and CDR2 is SYGVKD. Trimming left V 10 bases short and J 4 bases short, with 16 bases between. There are 13 residues in the CDR3. Written as DNA, the CDR3 is TGTGCCAACGGGGCCTCCCAAGGAGAGACCCAGTACTTC. Encoded protein: CANGASQGETQYF.

The J gene is TRBJ2-2, the V gene TRBV7-2; D is ambiguous. Trimming removed 5 bases from V and 6 bases from J, with 19 bases in between. This CDR3 spans 16 amino acids. Germline lookup yields CDR1 SGHTA and CDR2 FQGNSA. CDR3 region: CASSRSWPRSPGELFF. CDR3 DNA: TGTGCCAGCAGCCGCTCCTGGCCTAGATCCCCCGGGGAGCTGTTTTTT.

This clonotype was observed many times. The gene calls are TRBV6-2 or TRBV6-3 and TRBJ2-7; 7 bases align to TRBD2. Trimming cost V 10 bases and J 6 bases; bases outside gene matches: 6. This CDR3 has 11 residues. Per germline, CDR1 MNHEY and CDR2 SVGEGT. The CDR3 DNA follows: TGTGCCACCGGACTAGTCACCGAGCAGTACTTC. It is translated as CATGLVTEQYF.

This clonotype was counted ten times or more. The J gene is TRBJ2-7, the V gene TRBV12-3 or TRBV12-4; a possible D gene is TRBD2 (6 bases). Trimming took 0 bases from V and 2 from J, leaving 11 bases between them. This CDR3 spans 15 amino acids. The DNA of the CDR3 is TGTGCCAGCAGTTTAGCTCTAGCGCTCACCTACGAGCAGTACTTC. As protein: CASSLALALTYEQYF.

This clonotype was counted only a few times. This chain uses TRBV12-5 with TRBJ2-5; TRBD1 aligns across 7 bases. There are 20 residues in the CDR3. After removal of 7 bases from V and 4 bases from J, the junction contained 27 bases not matched to a gene. Germline V gene lookup returns CDR1 LGHNT and CDR2 FRNRAP. The DNA of the CDR3 is TGTGCTAGTGACCGCCTGACGAAAGGACAGGCCCCTAAAATGCGAGAGACCCAGTACTTC. It codes for CASDRLTKGQAPKMRETQYF.

The genes are TRBV20-1 and TRBJ1-5, with 10 nucleotides matching TRBD1. This CDR3 has 15 residues. Losses at the gene ends were 6 bases for V and 1 base for J; bases not matched to a gene: 6. The germline V gene encodes CDR1 DFQATT and CDR2 SNEGSKA (reference sequence). The CDR3 nucleotides read TGCAGTGCGAGTGGGACAGGGGCGAGCAATCAGCCCCAGCATTTT. This sequence encodes CSASGTGASNQPQHF.

This clonotype was counted many times. The rearrangement uses TRBV12-3 or TRBV12-4 and TRBJ2-5; no clear D. With 5 bases removed from V and 0 bases from J, the gap between germline ends came to 13 bases. The CDR3 sequence is 15 residues long. CDR3 DNA sequence: TGTGCCAGCAGTCCTGGGTCCATTGACCAAGAGACCCAGTACTTC. It specifies CASSPGSIDQETQYF.

This clonotype was observed a few times. V usage is TRBV27 and J usage is TRBJ2-7, with D tentatively TRBD2 (6 bases). The CDR3 is made up of 15 amino acids. The germline V gene has CDR1 MNHEY and CDR2 SMNVEV (reference sequence). Trimming stripped 2 bases from V and 7 bases from J, with 18 bases between. CDR3 sequence: CASSLRGTGLWEQYF. In DNA, the CDR3 is TGTGCCAGCAGTTTACGCGGGACGGGCCTCTGGGAGCAGTACTTC.